The clone carrying this TCR beta chain appeared a few times. The antigen remains unidentified. Trimming took 8 bases from V and 9 from J; bases not matched to a gene: 16. This CDR3 is 15 amino acids long. Germline values: CDR1 LNHNV, CDR2 YYDKDF (reference sequence). This entry belongs to a study of T cell repertoires in cytomegalovirus infection. Turning to the study itself: Both a matching HLA type and CMV infection were indicated by public TCR beta signatures. Findings and limits, study-wide: HLA-C-restricted TCR beta clonotypes specific for CMV led the ex vivo response.

TCRdb used MiXCR to reprocess the reads, holding one entry per CDR3 protein. In the table there are more than 500,000 distinct CDR3 sequences, approximately 15% of which are singletons. The sequenced material came from CD8+ T cells from PBMCs. The V call is TRBV15, the J call TRBJ2-1, with 7 bases fitting TRBD2. This sequence was found in a human donor in good health (CMV status not recorded). Some clones in this sample may be carry-over from other donors' samples. CDR3 nucleotide sequence: TGTGCCACCTGGACTAGAGGGGCGATCCGGGGTGAGCAGTTCTTC. This sequence encodes CATWTRGAIRGEQFF.